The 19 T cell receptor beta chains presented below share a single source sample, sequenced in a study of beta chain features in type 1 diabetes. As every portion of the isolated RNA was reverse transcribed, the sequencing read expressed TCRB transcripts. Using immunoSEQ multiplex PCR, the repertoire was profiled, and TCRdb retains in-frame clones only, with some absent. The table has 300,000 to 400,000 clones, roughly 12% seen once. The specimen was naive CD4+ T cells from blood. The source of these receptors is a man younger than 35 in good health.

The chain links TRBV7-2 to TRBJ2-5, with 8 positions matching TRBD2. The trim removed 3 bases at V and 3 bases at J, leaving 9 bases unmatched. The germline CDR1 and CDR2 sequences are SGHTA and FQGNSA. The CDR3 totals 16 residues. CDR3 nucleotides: TGTGCCAGCAGCTTCCTCGTAGCGGGGCCAAAAGAGACCCAGTACTTC. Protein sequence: CASSFLVAGPKETQYF.

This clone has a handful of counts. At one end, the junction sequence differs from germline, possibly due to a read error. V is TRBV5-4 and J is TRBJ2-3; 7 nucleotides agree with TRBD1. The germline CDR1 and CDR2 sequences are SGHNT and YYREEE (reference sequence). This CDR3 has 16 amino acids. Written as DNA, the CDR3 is TGCGCCAGCAGCCCCCGGGACAGTCGAATCACAGATACGCAGTATTTT. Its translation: CASSPRDSRITDTQYF. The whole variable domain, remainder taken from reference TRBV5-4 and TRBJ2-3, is ETGVTQSPTHLIKTRGQQVTLRCSSQSGHNTVSWYQQALGQGPQFIFQYYREEENGRGNFPPRFSGLQFPNYSSELNVNALELDDSALYLCASSPRDSRITDTQYFGPGTRLTVL.

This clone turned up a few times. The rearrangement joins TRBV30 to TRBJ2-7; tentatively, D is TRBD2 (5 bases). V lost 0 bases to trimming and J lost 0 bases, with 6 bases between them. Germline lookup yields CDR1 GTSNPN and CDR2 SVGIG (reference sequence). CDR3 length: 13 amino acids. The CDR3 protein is CAWSVGSSYEQYF. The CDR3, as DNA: TGTGCCTGGAGTGTTGGGAGCTCCTACGAGCAGTACTTC.

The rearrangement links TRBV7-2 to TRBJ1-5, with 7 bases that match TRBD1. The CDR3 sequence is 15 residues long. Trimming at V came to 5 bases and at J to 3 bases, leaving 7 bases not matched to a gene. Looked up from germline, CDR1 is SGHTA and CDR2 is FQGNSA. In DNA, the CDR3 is TGTGCCAGCAGCCCGCAGACAGGGTTCAATCAGCCCCAGCATTTT. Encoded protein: CASSPQTGFNQPQHF.

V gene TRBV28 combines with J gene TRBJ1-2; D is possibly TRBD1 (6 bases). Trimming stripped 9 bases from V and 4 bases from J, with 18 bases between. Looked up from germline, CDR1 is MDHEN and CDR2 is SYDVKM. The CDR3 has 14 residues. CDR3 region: CASSGADSPYGYTF. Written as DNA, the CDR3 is TGTGCCAGTAGCGGGGCGGACAGCCCCTATGGCTACACCTTC.

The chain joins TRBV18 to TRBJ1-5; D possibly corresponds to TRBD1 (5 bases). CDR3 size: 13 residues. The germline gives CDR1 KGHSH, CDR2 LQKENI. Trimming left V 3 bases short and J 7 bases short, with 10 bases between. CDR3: CASSPGGRQPQHF. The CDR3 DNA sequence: TGTGCCAGCTCACCGGGGGGTAGGCAGCCCCAGCATTTT. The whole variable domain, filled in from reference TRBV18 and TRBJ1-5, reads NAGVMQNPRHLVRRRGQEARLRCSPMKGHSHVYWYRQLPEEGLKFMVYLQKENIIDESGMPKERFSAEFPKEGPSILRIQQVVRGDSAAYFCASSPGGRQPQHFGDGTRLSIL.

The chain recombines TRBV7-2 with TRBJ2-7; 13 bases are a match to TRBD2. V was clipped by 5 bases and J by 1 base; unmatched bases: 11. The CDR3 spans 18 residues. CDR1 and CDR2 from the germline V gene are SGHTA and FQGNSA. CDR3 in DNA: TGTGCCAGCAGCAAGATTGCGACTAGCGGGGGGATTTCCTACGAGCAGTACTTC. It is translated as CASSKIATSGGISYEQYF.

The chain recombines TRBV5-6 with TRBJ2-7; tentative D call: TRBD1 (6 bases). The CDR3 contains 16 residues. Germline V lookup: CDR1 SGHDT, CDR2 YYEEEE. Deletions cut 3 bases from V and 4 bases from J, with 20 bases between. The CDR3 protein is CASSSLGQPPPYEQYF. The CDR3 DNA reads TGTGCCAGCAGCTCCCTGGGACAACCACCGCCTTACGAGCAGTACTTC.

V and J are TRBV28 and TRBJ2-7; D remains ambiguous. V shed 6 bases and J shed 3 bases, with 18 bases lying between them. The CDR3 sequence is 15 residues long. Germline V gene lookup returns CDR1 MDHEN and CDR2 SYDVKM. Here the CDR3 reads CASSPPGQAYYEQYF. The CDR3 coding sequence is TGTGCCAGCAGCCCGCCTGGTCAGGCTTACTACGAGCAGTACTTC. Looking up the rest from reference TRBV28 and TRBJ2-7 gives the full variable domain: DVKVTQSSRYLVKRTGEKVFLECVQDMDHENMFWYRQDPGLGLRLIYFSYDVKMKEKGDIPEGYSVSREKKERFSLILESASTNQTSMYLCASSPPGQAYYEQYFGPGTRLTVT.

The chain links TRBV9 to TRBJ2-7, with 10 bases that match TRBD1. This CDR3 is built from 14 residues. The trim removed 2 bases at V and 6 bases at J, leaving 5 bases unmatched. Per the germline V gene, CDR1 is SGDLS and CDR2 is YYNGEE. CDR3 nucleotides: TGTGCCAGCAGCGTCCGGGACAGGGGTTTCGAGCAGTACTTC. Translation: CASSVRDRGFEQYF.

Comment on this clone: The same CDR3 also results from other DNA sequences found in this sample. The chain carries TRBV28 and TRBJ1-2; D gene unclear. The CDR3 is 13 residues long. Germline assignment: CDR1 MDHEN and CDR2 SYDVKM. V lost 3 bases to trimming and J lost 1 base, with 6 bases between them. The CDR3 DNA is TGTGCCAGCAGTTTGAGCGTTAACTATGGCTACACCTTC. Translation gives CASSLSVNYGYTF.

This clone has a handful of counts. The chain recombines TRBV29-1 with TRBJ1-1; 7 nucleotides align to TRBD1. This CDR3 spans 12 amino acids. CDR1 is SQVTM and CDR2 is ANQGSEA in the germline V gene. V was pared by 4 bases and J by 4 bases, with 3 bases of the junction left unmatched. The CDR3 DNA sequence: TGCAGCGTTGCGGCAGGGGGCACTGAAGCTTTCTTT. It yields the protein CSVAAGGTEAFF.

CDR3 amino acids: CASSYAGTGYEQYF. The CDR3 DNA follows: TGTGCCAGCAGTTACGCTGGGACAGGCTACGAGCAGTACTTC. V gene TRBV6-5 combines with J gene TRBJ2-7; 8 nucleotides line up with TRBD1. V gave up 2 bases and J gave up 3 bases; unmatched junction bases: 3. The CDR3 extends over 14 amino acids. CDR1 is MNHEY, CDR2 SVGAGI, per germline.

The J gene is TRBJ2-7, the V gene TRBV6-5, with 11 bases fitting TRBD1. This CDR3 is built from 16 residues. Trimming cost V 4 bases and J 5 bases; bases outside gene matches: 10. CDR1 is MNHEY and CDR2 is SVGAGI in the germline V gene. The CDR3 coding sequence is TGTGCCAGCAGTTCCCGGGGTGGACAGGGGGCTCACGAGCAGTACTTC. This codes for CASSSRGGQGAHEQYF.

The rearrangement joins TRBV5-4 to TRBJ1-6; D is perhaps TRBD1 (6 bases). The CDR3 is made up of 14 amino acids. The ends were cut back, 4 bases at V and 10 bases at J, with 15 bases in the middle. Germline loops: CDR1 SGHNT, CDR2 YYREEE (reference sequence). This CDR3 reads CASSLLNRDSPLHF. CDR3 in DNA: TGTGCCAGCAGCCTCCTAAACAGGGACTCACCCCTCCACTTT.

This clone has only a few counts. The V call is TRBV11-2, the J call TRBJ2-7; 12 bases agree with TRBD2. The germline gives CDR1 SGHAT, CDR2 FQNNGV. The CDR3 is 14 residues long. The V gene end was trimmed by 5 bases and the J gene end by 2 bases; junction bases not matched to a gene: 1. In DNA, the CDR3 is TGTGCCAGCAGCCGACTAGCGGGAGCCTACGAGCAGTACTTC. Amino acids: CASSRLAGAYEQYF.

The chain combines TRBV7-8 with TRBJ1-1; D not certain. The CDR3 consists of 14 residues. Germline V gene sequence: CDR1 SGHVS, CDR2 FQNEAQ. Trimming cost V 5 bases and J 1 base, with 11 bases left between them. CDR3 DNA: TGTGCCAGCAGCCTTATTGCGGGGAACACTGAAGCTTTCTTT. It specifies CASSLIAGNTEAFF.

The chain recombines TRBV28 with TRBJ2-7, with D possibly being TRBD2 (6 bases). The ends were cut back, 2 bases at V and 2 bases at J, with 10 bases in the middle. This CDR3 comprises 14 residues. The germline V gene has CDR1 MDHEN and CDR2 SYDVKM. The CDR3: CASSLVSGTYEQYF. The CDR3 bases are TGTGCCAGCAGTTTAGTTAGCGGAACCTACGAGCAGTACTTC.

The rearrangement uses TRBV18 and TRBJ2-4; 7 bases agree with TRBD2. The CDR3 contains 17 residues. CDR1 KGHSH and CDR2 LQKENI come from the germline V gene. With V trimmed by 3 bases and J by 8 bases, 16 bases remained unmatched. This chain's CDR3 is CASSPLFAGVSADIQYF. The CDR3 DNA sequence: TGTGCCAGCTCACCCCTATTTGCGGGAGTTAGTGCGGACATTCAGTACTTC.